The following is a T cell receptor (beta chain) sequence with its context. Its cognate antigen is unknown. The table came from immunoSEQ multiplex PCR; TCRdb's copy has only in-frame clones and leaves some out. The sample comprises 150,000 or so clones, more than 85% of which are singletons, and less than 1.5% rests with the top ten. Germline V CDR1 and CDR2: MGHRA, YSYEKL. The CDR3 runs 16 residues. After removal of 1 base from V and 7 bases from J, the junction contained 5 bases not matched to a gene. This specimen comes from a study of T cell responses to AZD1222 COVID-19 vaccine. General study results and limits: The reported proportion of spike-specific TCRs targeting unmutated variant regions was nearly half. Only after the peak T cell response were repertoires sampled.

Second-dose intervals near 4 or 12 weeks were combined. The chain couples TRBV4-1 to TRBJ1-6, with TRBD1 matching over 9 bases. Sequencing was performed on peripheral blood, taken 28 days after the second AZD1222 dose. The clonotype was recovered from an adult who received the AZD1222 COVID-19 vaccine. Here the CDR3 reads CASSQAIGTGNSPLHF. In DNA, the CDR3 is TGCGCCAGCAGCCAAGCTATCGGGACAGGGAATTCACCCCTCCACTTT.